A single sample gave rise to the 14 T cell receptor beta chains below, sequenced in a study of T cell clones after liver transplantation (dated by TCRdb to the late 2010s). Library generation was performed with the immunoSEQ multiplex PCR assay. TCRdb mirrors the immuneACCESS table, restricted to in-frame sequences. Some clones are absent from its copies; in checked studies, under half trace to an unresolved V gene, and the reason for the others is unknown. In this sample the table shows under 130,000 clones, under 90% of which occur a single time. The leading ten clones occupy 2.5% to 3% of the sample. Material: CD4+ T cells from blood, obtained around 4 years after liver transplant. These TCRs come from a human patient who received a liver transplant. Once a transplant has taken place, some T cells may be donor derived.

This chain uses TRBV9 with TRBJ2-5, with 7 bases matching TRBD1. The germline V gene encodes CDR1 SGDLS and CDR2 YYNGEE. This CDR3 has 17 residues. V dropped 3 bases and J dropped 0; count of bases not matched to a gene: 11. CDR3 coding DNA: TGTGCCAGCAGCGCAAGCAGGGGACAGTCGTACCAAGAGACCCAGTACTTC. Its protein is CASSASRGQSYQETQYF.

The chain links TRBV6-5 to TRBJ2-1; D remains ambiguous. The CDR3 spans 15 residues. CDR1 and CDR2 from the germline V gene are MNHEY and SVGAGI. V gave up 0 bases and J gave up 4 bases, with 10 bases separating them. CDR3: CASSYSRQAYNEQFF. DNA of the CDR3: TGTGCCAGCAGTTACTCGAGGCAGGCATACAATGAGCAGTTCTTC.

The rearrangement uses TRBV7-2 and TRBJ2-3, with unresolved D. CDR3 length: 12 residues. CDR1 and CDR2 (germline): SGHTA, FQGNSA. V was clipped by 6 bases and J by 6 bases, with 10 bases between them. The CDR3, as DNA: TGTGCCAGCAGAGGAGACCCGGATACGCAGTATTTT. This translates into CASRGDPDTQYF.

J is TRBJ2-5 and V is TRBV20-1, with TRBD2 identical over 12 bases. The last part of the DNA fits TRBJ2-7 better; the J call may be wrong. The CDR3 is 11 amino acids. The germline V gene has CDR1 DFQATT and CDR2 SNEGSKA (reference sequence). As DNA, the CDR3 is TGCAGTGCGGGACTAGCGGGCGAGCAGTACTTC. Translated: CSAGLAGEQYF.

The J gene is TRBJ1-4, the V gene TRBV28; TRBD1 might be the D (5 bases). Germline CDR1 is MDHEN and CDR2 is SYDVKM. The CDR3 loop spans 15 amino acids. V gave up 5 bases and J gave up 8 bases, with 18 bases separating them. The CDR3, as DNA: TGTGCCAGCAGTCAAACTGGGGCGGGAAGAGAAAAACTGTTTTTT. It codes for CASSQTGAGREKLFF.

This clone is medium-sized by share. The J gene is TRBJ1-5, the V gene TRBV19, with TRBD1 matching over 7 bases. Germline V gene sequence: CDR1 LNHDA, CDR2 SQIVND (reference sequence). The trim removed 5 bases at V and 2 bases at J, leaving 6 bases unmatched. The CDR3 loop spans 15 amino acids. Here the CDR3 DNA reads TGTGCCAGTAGTTTTCGACAGGGCGGCAATCAGCCCCAGCATTTT. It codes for CASSFRQGGNQPQHF.

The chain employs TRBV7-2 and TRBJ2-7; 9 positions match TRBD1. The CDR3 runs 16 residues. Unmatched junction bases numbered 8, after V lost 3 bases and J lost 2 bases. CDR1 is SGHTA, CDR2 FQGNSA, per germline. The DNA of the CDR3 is TGTGCCAGCAGCTTTCCCCCGGGACAGGGTACCTACGAGCAGTACTTC. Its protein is CASSFPPGQGTYEQYF.

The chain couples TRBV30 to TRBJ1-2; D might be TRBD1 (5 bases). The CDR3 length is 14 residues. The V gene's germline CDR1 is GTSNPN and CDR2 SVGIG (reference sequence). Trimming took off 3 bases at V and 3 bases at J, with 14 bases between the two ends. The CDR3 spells CAWRWGSRDYGYTF. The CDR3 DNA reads TGTGCCTGGAGGTGGGGGAGTCGGGACTATGGCTACACCTTC.

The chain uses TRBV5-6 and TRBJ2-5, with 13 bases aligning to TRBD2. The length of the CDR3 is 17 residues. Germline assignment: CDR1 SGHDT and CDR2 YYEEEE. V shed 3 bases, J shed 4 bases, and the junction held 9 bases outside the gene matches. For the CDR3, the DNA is TGTGCCAGCAGCTCTCGACTAGCGGGAGGACGTAGAGAGACCCAGTACTTC. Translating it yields CASSSRLAGGRRETQYF.

The CDR3 DNA reads as TGCGCCAGCAGTCAATCAGCCCGGGGGCGGTCTGGAAACACCATATATTTT. Its protein product is CASSQSARGRSGNTIYF. The V and J genes are TRBV23-1 and TRBJ1-3, with a tentative D call TRBD1 (6 bases). TRBV23-1 is an open reading frame, and its role is uncertain. V was clipped by 0 bases and J by 1 base, with 13 bases between them. CDR3 length: 17 amino acids.

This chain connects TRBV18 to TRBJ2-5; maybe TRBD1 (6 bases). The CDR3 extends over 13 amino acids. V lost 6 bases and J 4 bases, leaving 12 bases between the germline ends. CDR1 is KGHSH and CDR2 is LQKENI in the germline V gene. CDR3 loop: CASSPRRGETQYF. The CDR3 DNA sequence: TGTGCCAGCTCCCCCCGCAGGGGAGAGACCCAGTACTTC.

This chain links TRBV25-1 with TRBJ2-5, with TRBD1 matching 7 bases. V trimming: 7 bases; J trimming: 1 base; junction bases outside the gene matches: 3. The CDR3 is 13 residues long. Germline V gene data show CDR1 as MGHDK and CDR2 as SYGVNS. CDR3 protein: CASTWDSQETQYF. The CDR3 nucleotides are TGTGCCAGCACTTGGGACAGCCAAGAGACCCAGTACTTC.

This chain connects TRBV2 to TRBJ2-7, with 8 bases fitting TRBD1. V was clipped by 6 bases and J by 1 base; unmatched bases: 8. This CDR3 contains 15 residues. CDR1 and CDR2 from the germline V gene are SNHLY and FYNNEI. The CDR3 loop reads CASRGDRTRSYEQYF. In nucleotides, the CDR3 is TGTGCCAGCAGGGGGGACAGGACTCGATCCTACGAGCAGTACTTC. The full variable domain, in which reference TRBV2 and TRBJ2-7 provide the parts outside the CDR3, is EPEVTQTPSHQVTQMGQEVILRCVPISNHLYFYWYRQILGQKVEFLVSFYNNEISEKSEIFDDQFSVERPDGSNFTLKIRSTKLEDSAMYFCASRGDRTRSYEQYFGPGTRLTVT.

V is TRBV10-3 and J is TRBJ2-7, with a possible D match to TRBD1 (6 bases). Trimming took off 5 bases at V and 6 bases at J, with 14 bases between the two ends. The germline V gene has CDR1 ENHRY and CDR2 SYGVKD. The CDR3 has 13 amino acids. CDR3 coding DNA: TGTGCCATCAGTAAGGAACAGGGTCTCGAGCAGTACTTC. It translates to CAISKEQGLEQYF.